One and the same sample provided the 23 T cell receptor beta chains below, sequenced in a study of blood T cell repertoires in COVID-19. Method: immunoSEQ multiplex PCR; TCRdb's copy keeps in-frame clones and lacks some. Seen here are 300,000 to 350,000 clones, around 90% observed once, and the top ten hold around 10%. Material: peripheral blood. All receptors derive from a man aged 30 to 39 with COVID-19, enrolled during active disease.

The chain links TRBV7-8 to TRBJ2-1; TRBD1 is a possible D gene (5 bases). This CDR3 is built from 15 residues. CDR1 and CDR2 (germline): SGHVS, FQNEAQ. Between the trimmed V and J ends, which lost 8 bases and 7 bases, there was a span of 21 bases. CDR3 nucleotide sequence: TGTGCCAGCGGCTCAGGGCTAGTAAGTTTGAATGAGCAGTTCTTC. This sequence encodes CASGSGLVSLNEQFF.

In this sample, this clone turned up a few times. This chain's CDR3 is CASSECDRAYYNEKLFF. Written as DNA, the CDR3 is TGCGCCAGCAGTGAATGTGACAGGGCCTATTATAATGAAAAACTGTTTTTT. The chain recombines TRBV10-1 with TRBJ1-4; TRBD1 aligns across 7 bases. The CDR3 spans 17 residues. The germline V gene encodes CDR1 WNHNN and CDR2 SYGVQD (reference sequence). V was clipped by 3 bases and J by 4 bases; unmatched bases: 11.

This chain connects TRBV4-1 to TRBJ2-1, with TRBD1 as a possible D gene (6 bases). V was cut by 0 bases and J by 7 bases, with 10 bases left in between. CDR1 and CDR2 from the germline V gene are MGHRA and YSYEKL. This CDR3 is built from 14 residues. CDR3 sequence reads: CASSQDGRGNEQFF. The CDR3 nucleotides are TGCGCCAGCAGCCAAGATGGCAGGGGAAATGAGCAGTTCTTC.

This clone came up once. CDR3 loop: CASSRRQGVGDGYTF. The CDR3 DNA is TGCGCCAGCAGCCGGCGACAGGGGGTAGGGGATGGCTACACCTTC. The V call is TRBV4-3, the J call TRBJ1-2; TRBD1 matches at 9 bases. The CDR3 runs to 15 residues. Trimming cost V 4 bases and J 6 bases; bases outside gene matches: 9. Germline lookup yields CDR1 LGHNA and CDR2 YSLEER.

V usage is TRBV7-8 and J usage is TRBJ2-5; the match to TRBD2 covers 8 bases. V lost 4 bases and J lost 5; bases outside the gene matches: 3. Germline V gene lookup returns CDR1 SGHVS and CDR2 FQNEAQ. The CDR3 consists of 13 residues. CDR3 region: CASSSGLAETQYF. The CDR3 DNA reads TGTGCCAGCAGCTCCGGACTAGCCGAGACCCAGTACTTC.

With regard to this clone: The sample holds other DNA sequences that translate to the same CDR3. This sequence joins TRBV18 and TRBJ1-5, with 10 bases that match TRBD1. The CDR3 has 15 amino acids. CDR1 and CDR2 from the germline V gene are KGHSH and LQKENI. The J segment lost 5 bases and the V segment lost 3 bases, leaving 4 bases of the junction unmatched. The CDR3 coding sequence is TGTGCCAGCTCACCGGGACAGGGGATTTATCAGCCCCAGCATTTT. It is translated as CASSPGQGIYQPQHF.

The genes are TRBV7-7 and TRBJ2-3; D is ambiguous. This CDR3 has 12 amino acids. V lost 5 bases and J lost 6, with 9 bases in between. Germline CDR1 reads SSHAT; CDR2 reads FNYEAQ (reference sequence). CDR3 in DNA: TGTGCCAGCAGCCCCACCGGGGATACGCAGTATTTT. Translation gives CASSPTGDTQYF.

The chain recombines TRBV18 with TRBJ2-5; 14 positions agree with TRBD2. This CDR3 region has 16 residues. V gave up 3 bases and J gave up 5 bases; unmatched junction bases: 5. Germline V gene sequence: CDR1 KGHSH, CDR2 LQKENI. The CDR3 loop is CASSPGLAGGGETQYF. In DNA form, the CDR3 reads TGTGCCAGCTCACCCGGACTAGCGGGAGGAGGGGAGACCCAGTACTTC.

J is TRBJ1-6 and V is TRBV11-2, with D perhaps TRBD1 (5 bases). The CDR3 loop spans 15 amino acids. CDR1 and CDR2 from the germline V gene are SGHAT and FQNNGV. Trimming cost V 5 bases and J 11 bases, with 19 bases left between them. CDR3 nucleotide sequence: TGTGCCAGCAGCCCCGTAATTTTTGGGGGGGCACCCCTCCACTTT. Amino acids: CASSPVIFGGAPLHF.

The chain has TRBV6-2 or TRBV6-3 and TRBJ2-7; tentative D call: TRBD1 (6 bases). Germline lookup yields CDR1 MNHEY and CDR2 SVGEGT. The V end lost 5 bases, the J end lost 2 bases, and 10 bases lay between the germline ends. CDR3 length: 13 residues. DNA for the CDR3: TGTGCCAGCAGTCGACAGGCAGCCTACGAGCAGTACTTC. Its protein is CASSRQAAYEQYF.

This sequence joins TRBV7-3 and TRBJ1-1, with 11 positions matching TRBD1. V lost 8 bases and J lost 2; bases outside the gene matches: 16. The germline CDR1 and CDR2 sequences are SGHTA and FQGTGA. CDR3 length: 18 residues. As DNA, the CDR3 is TGTGCCAGCGGACCCGGGACAGGGGGTTTTGTGAAAAACACTGAAGCTTTCTTT. Its translation is CASGPGTGGFVKNTEAFF.

The rearrangement uses TRBV5-1 and TRBJ2-3; TRBD1 is a possible D gene (6 bases). The ends were cut back, 3 bases at V and 0 bases at J, with 8 bases in the middle. The CDR3 contains 14 residues. The V gene's germline CDR1 is SGHRS and CDR2 YFSETQ. Here the CDR3 reads CASSSGQSTDTQYF. CDR3 DNA sequence: TGCGCCAGCAGCTCTGGACAGAGCACAGATACGCAGTATTTT.

This sequence joins TRBV5-5 and TRBJ2-7; 12 bases are shared with TRBD1. Per germline, CDR1 SGHKS and CDR2 YYEKEE (reference sequence). This CDR3 has 15 amino acids. V dropped 3 bases and J dropped 6; count of bases not matched to a gene: 7. Here the CDR3 DNA reads TGTGCCAGCAGCTCGGGCGGGACAGGGGGCCCCGAGCAGTACTTC. This gives the protein CASSSGGTGGPEQYF. The full variable domain, completed using reference TRBV5-5 and TRBJ2-7, is DAGVTQSPTHLIKTRGQQVTLRCSPISGHKSVSWYQQVLGQGPQFIFQYYEKEERGRGNFPDRFSARQFPNYSSELNVNALLLGDSALYLCASSSGGTGGPEQYFGPGTRLTVT.

The J gene is TRBJ1-1, the V gene TRBV30; perhaps TRBD1 as D (5 bases). The V and J ends lost 4 bases and 1 base respectively, with 16 bases between them. The V gene's germline CDR1 is GTSNPN and CDR2 SVGIG (reference sequence). CDR3 length: 15 amino acids. The CDR3 DNA follows: TGTGCCTGGAAGGGGAGGGACCCCCCGAACACTGAAGCTTTCTTT. Protein sequence: CAWKGRDPPNTEAFF.

The chain carries TRBV2 and TRBJ1-5; D not certain. Germline V gene sequence: CDR1 SNHLY, CDR2 FYNNEI. The CDR3 spans 16 residues. Trimming removed 2 bases at V and 0 bases at J, with 11 bases between. This CDR3 reads CASSEMYSNSNQPQHF. The CDR3 nucleotides read TGTGCCAGCAGTGAAATGTACAGTAATAGCAATCAGCCCCAGCATTTT.

This sequence joins TRBV27 and TRBJ1-2, with 12 nucleotides matching TRBD1. The CDR3 consists of 15 residues. The V and J ends lost 0 bases and 8 bases, in that order; junction bases with no gene match: 4. CDR1 and CDR2 (germline): MNHEY, SMNVEV (reference sequence). Here the CDR3 reads CASSLSGTGGMGYTF. The CDR3 nucleotides read TGTGCCAGCAGTTTATCCGGGACAGGGGGCATGGGCTACACCTTC.

The gene calls are TRBV6-6 and TRBJ2-1; D is possibly TRBD1 (6 bases). The CDR3 extends over 16 amino acids. With 6 bases removed from V and 0 bases from J, the gap between germline ends came to 15 bases. The germline V gene encodes CDR1 MNHNY and CDR2 SVGAGI (reference sequence). The CDR3, as DNA: TGTGCCAGCAGCCCCCCCCGGGACAACTCCTACAATGAGCAGTTCTTC. Translation gives CASSPPRDNSYNEQFF.

The CDR3 region has the DNA TGTGCCAGCAGTCTTTCCCAGACAGGGTATGGCCATGGCTACACCTTC. This translates into CASSLSQTGYGHGYTF. The V and J genes are TRBV28 and TRBJ1-2; 7 bases line up with TRBD1. V trimming: 5 bases; J trimming: 6 bases; junction bases outside the gene matches: 15. CDR3 length equals 16 residues. CDR1 and CDR2 (germline): MDHEN, SYDVKM.

The chain employs TRBV27 and TRBJ2-1; a possible D gene is TRBD2 (7 bases). Germline assignment: CDR1 MNHEY and CDR2 SMNVEV (reference sequence). Trimming pared 5 bases from V and 8 bases from J, leaving 25 bases between. The CDR3 is made up of 17 amino acids. The chain's CDR3 is CASSKRLGGGPKDEQFF. The CDR3, as DNA: TGTGCCAGCAGTAAAAGGTTAGGGGGAGGGCCTAAGGATGAGCAGTTCTTC.

The chain employs TRBV4-1 and TRBJ2-1; weak D call: TRBD1 (6 bases). V lost 0 bases to trimming and J lost 4 bases, with 13 bases between them. The CDR3 covers 16 residues. The germline CDR1 and CDR2 sequences are MGHRA and YSYEKL. CDR3 loop: CASSQDYLRGYNEQFF. Written as DNA, the CDR3 is TGCGCCAGCAGCCAAGATTATCTCAGGGGATACAATGAGCAGTTCTTC.

This clone was seen just once. This chain joins TRBV10-3 and TRBJ1-5; D is perhaps TRBD1 (5 bases). Trimming removed 7 bases from V and 7 bases from J, with 14 bases in between. This CDR3 spans 13 amino acids. Germline values: CDR1 ENHRY, CDR2 SYGVKD. In DNA form, the CDR3 reads TGTGCCATCACCCCGGGGGGTAACCAGCCCCAGCATTTT. Amino acid sequence: CAITPGGNQPQHF.

Note on this clone: One end of the junction varies from germline; a read error may be responsible. This chain connects TRBV27 to TRBJ2-7; 7 nucleotides align to TRBD1. The CDR3 contains 16 residues. The germline V gene has CDR1 MNHEY and CDR2 SMNVEV (reference sequence). The CDR3 nucleotides read TGTGCCAGCAGTCTATCGCACGGGACAGTTTCCTACGAGCAGTACTTC. This codes for CASSLSHGTVSYEQYF.

The genes are TRBV6-2 or TRBV6-3 and TRBJ1-1; no definite D call. Germline CDR1 reads MNHEY; CDR2 reads SVGEGT. The CDR3 spans 11 residues. Trimming took 4 bases from V and 7 from J, leaving 7 bases between them. CDR3 DNA: TGTGCCAGCAGTTCTCGGGTTGAAGCTTTCTTT. This gives the protein CASSSRVEAFF.